This T cell receptor beta chain originates from a study of CD8 T cells in Susac syndrome. Peripheral blood CD8+ and CD4+ T cells were profiled by TCR beta sequencing. Patients with stable or active relapsing-remitting disease, all of them treatment-naive, made up the multiple sclerosis controls. TEMRA cells were FACS-enriched, unlike CD8+ and CD4+ T cells, which were negatively isolated. The authors reverse transcribed roughly 0.5 to 1 ug RNA with random hexamers. An immunoSEQ multiplex PCR generated amplified TCR beta CDR3 products spanning 54 Vbeta and 13 Jbeta. TCRdb ran MiXCR on the immunoSEQ multiplex PCR reads and lists one entry per CDR3 protein. Among roughly 130,000 distinct CDR3 sequences listed, roughly 96% were seen once. Material for sequencing was CD4+ T cells from PBMCs. This receptor was taken from a human donor with multiple sclerosis.

The CDR3 DNA reads TGTGCCAGCAGAGTCCAACTAGCGGGGGTGAGGAATGAGCAGTTCTTC. Translated: CASRVQLAGVRNEQFF. V usage is TRBV12-3 or TRBV12-4 and J usage is TRBJ2-1, with 11 bases that match TRBD2. CDR3 length: 16 amino acids. Trimming removed 6 bases from V and 7 bases from J; junction bases left unmatched: 11.